This TCR beta chain was sequenced in a study of blood T cell repertoires in COVID-19. Study at large: The United States, Italy and Spain supplied acute and convalescent COVID-19 samples. T cells, B-cell-depleted T cells, or PBMCs provided the cDNA or gDNA that served as material.

The CDR3 contains 14 residues. Trimming cost V 4 bases and J 7 bases, with 14 bases left between them. CDR1 is LGHDT, CDR2 YNNKEL, per germline (reference sequence). How the authors handled the data: Reference gene primer amplification gave estimated nucleated cell counts. Data came from immunoSEQ multiplex PCR; TCRdb stores just in-frame clones and leaves some out. For V, J and clone size, that table is used; D and trimming come from the DNA. The sample lists 90,000 to 140,000 clones, approximately 81% occurring once. This clone was seen just once. This TCR was sampled from a man aged 80 or over with acute or convalescent COVID-19. The chain employs TRBV3-1 (or the pseudogene TRBV3-2) and TRBJ2-1, with a weak D call TRBD2 (5 bases). Sequenced sample: peripheral blood. CDR3 sequence reads: CASSLRRGVNEQFF. The CDR3 DNA is TGTGCCAGCAGCCTACGCCGGGGAGTGAATGAGCAGTTCTTC.